Each of the 3 T cell receptor beta chains below was sequenced from the same sample in a study of shared clonotypes between healthy human individuals. Sequencing used immunoSEQ multiplex PCR; TCRdb keeps in-frame clones, though not all of them. The sample has millions of clones, 90% to 95% seen once. What was sequenced was naive CD4+ T cells sorted from blood. Subset here: CD45RA+ positively selected. All receptors come from a man aged 18 to 29 in good health.

The V call is TRBV7-6, the J call TRBJ1-4; unclear D gene. CDR1 and CDR2 from the germline V gene are SGHVS and FNYEAQ. The CDR3 runs to 15 residues. Between the trimmed V and J ends, which lost 5 bases and 2 bases, there was a span of 12 bases. The CDR3 sequence: CASSLQPGTNEKLFF. CDR3 in DNA: TGTGCCAGCAGCCTACAACCTGGGACTAATGAAAAACTGTTTTTT.

The chain combines TRBV7-2 with TRBJ2-1; 8 positions match TRBD2. Germline V gene lookup returns CDR1 SGHTA and CDR2 FQGNSA. CDR3 length equals 14 residues. J lost 1 base, V lost 8 bases, and 4 bases had no gene match. CDR3 amino acids: CASGRGVSYNEQFF. In DNA form, the CDR3 reads TGTGCCAGCGGGCGGGGGGTATCCTACAATGAGCAGTTCTTC.

The sample holds one count of this clone. The chain links TRBV5-1 to TRBJ1-6, with unresolved D. Germline loops: CDR1 SGHRS, CDR2 YFSETQ. V lost 2 bases, J lost 7 bases, and 10 bases lay in between. This CDR3 has 14 residues. DNA of the CDR3: TGCGCCAGCAGCTTACGTGGCCCCAATTCACCCCTCCACTTT. It codes for CASSLRGPNSPLHF.